Given below is one T cell receptor (beta chain) in context. The data were taken from a study of cytomegalovirus exposure and HLA in healthy donors. Study background: Inside one of the first data releases sat around 80 million unique TCRs taken from HLA-typed donors.

PCR was performed using 60 Vbeta and 13 Jbeta primers. The protocol was immunoSEQ multiplex PCR, while the TCRdb copy is restricted to in-frame clones and leaves out a portion. Of tens of thousands of clones listed, about four fifths were seen once; the top ten hold 7.3%. CDR3 length equals 16 residues. Deletions cut 0 bases from V and 2 bases from J, with 13 bases between. The receptor's source is a man under 40 in good health and CMV-seronegative. Sequencing input: PBMCs. The V and J genes are TRBV23-1 and TRBJ1-2; a weak D match, TRBD1 (6 bases). TRBV23-1 is treated as an ORF (open reading frame) with a function not yet certain. CDR3 nucleotides: TGCGCCAGCAGTCAATCGAAGACAGGTCCCAACTATGGCTACACCTTC. This encodes CASSQSKTGPNYGYTF.